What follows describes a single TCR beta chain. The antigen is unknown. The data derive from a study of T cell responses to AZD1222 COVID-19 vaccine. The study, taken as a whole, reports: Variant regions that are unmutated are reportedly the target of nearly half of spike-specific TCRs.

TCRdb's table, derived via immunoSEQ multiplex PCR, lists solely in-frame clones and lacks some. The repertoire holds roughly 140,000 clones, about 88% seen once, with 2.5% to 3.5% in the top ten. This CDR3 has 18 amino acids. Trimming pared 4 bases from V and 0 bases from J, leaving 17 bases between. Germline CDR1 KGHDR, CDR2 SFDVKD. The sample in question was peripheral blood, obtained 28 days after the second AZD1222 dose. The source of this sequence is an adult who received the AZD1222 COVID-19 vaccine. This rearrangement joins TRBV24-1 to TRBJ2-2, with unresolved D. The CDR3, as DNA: TGTGCCACCAGTGAGGCCAGGCAATTAGGAACGAACACCGGGGAGCTGTTTTTT. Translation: CATSEARQLGTNTGELFF.